This TCR beta chain was sequenced during a study of neurological immune-mediated disorders. From the 5' RACE reads, TCRdb called clonotypes with MiXCR, one entry per CDR3 protein. This table holds tens of thousands of distinct CDR3 sequences, about an eighth found once. This CDR3 has 15 residues. Unmatched junction bases numbered 11, after V lost 8 bases and J lost 7 bases. CDR1 and CDR2 from the germline V gene are SGHTA and FQGNSA. This clonotype was detected ten times or more. This sequence joins TRBV7-2 and TRBJ2-1, with 10 bases matching TRBD1. Sequenced input: PBMCs. This receptor was taken from a man aged 55 to 70 in good health. Here the CDR3 reads CASAAGTGAQNEQFF. The CDR3 DNA reads as TGTGCCAGCGCCGCGGGGACAGGGGCCCAAAATGAGCAGTTCTTC.